This T cell receptor beta chain stems from a study of naive and memory T cell subsets. Study-level findings and limits: TCR transcript changes with activation or differentiation may affect this RNA method.

A UMI-containing oligonucleotide was joined by 3' ligation to the TCR cDNA template. Whole blood, about 2.5 ml, came from adult healthy volunteers. Input was roughly 1 to 1000 ng of DNase-treated total RNA without cell sorting. Amplification of ligated cDNA took four PCR rounds with SP2 and nested alpha and beta constant primers. For blood and skin samples, reverse transcription used TCR alpha and beta constant primers. TCRdb analysed the 5' RACE reads with MiXCR anew, one entry per CDR3 protein. The data hold roughly 48,000 distinct CDR3 sequences, with 4.7% observed a single time. The V gene end was trimmed by 4 bases and the J gene end by 3 bases; junction bases not matched to a gene: 12. The CDR3 has 17 residues. Germline CDR1 reads SGHRS; CDR2 reads YFSETQ. This clonotype was seen many times. Antigen specificity is unknown.

This sequence originates from a female donor in good health. The rearrangement links TRBV5-1 to TRBJ2-3, with 9 bases identical to TRBD2. CDR3 protein: CASSLFSAGGGTDTQYF. CDR3 sequence (DNA): TGCGCCAGCAGCCTTTTCTCAGCGGGAGGAGGAACAGATACGCAGTATTTT. The full variable domain, with the rest looked up from reference TRBV5-1 and TRBJ2-3, is KAGVTQTPRYLIKTRGQQVTLSCSPISGHRSVSWYQQTPGQGLQFLFEYFSETQRNKGNFPGRFSGRQFSNSRSEMNVSTLELGDSALYLCASSLFSAGGGTDTQYFGPGTRLTVL.